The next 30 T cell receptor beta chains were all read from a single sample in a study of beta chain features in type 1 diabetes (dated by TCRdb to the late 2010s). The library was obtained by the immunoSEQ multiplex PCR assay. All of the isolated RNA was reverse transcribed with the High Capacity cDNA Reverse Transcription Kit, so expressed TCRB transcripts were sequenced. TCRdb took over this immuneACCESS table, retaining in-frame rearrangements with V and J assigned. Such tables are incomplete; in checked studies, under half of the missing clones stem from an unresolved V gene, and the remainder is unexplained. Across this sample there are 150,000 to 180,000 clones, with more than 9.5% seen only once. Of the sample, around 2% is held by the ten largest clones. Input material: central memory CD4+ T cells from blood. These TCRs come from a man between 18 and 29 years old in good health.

The CDR3 DNA is TGTGCCTGGAGTGTTGGGTCAGGGCAGAACGAGCAGTACTTC. It specifies CAWSVGSGQNEQYF. This rearrangement joins TRBV30 to TRBJ2-7; a weak D match, TRBD1 (5 bases). The ends were cut back, 0 bases at V and 5 bases at J, with 14 bases in the middle. There are 14 residues in the CDR3. Looked up from germline, CDR1 is GTSNPN and CDR2 is SVGIG (reference sequence).

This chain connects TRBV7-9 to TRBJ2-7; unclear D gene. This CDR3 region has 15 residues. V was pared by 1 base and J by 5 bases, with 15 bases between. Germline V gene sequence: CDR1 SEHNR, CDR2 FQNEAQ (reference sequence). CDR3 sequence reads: CASSLVGLAINEQYF. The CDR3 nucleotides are TGTGCCAGCAGCTTAGTGGGGTTAGCTATAAACGAGCAGTACTTC.

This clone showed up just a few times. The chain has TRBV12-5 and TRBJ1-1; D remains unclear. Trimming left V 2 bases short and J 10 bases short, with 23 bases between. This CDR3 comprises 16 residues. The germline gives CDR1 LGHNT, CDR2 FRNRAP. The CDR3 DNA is TGTGCTAGTGGTTTGATCTTCGGAGACTCCCCTCGAGTAGCTTTCTTT. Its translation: CASGLIFGDSPRVAFF. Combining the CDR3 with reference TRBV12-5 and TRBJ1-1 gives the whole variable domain DARVTQTPRHKVTEMGQEVTMRCQPILGHNTVFWYRQTMMQGLELLAYFRNRAPLDDSGMPKDRFSAEMPDATLATLKIQPSEPRDSAVYFCASGLIFGDSPRVAFFGQGTRLTVV.

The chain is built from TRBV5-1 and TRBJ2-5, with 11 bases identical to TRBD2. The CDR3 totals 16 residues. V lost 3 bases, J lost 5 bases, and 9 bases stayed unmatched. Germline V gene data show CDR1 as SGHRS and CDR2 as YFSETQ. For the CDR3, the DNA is TGCGCCAGCAGCTCGACTACTAGCGGGGGTTACGAGACCCAGTACTTC. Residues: CASSSTTSGGYETQYF. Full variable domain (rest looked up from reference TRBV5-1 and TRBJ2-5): KAGVTQTPRYLIKTRGQQVTLSCSPISGHRSVSWYQQTPGQGLQFLFEYFSETQRNKGNFPGRFSGRQFSNSRSEMNVSTLELGDSALYLCASSSTTSGGYETQYFGPGTRLLVL.

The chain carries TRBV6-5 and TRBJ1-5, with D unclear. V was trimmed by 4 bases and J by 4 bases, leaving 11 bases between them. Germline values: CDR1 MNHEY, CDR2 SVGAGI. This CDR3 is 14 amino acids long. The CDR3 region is CASSSRPGNQPQHF. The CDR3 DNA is TGTGCCAGCAGTTCTCGCCCGGGAAATCAGCCCCAGCATTTT.

The chain's CDR3 is CASSLSTLGGLNYGYTF. Here the CDR3 DNA reads TGTGCCAGCAGTTTATCAACCCTAGGTGGACTTAACTATGGCTACACCTTC. This sequence joins TRBV28 and TRBJ1-2; D is unclear. V lost 1 base to trimming and J lost 1 base, with 16 bases between them. Per germline, CDR1 MDHEN and CDR2 SYDVKM. The CDR3 totals 17 residues.

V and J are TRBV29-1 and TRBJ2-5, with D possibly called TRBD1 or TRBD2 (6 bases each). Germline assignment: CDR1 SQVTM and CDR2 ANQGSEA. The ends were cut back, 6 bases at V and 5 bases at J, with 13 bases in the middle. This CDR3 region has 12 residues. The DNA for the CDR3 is TGCAGCGTGGTAGGGGGGTATGAGACCCAGTACTTC. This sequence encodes CSVVGGYETQYF.

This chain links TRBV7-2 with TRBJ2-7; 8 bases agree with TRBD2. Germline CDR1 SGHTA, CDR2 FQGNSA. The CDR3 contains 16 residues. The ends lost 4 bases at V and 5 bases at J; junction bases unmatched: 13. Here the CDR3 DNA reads TGTGCCAGCAGCTCCCACTCCGGGACTAGAAGGAACGAGCAGTACTTC. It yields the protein CASSSHSGTRRNEQYF.

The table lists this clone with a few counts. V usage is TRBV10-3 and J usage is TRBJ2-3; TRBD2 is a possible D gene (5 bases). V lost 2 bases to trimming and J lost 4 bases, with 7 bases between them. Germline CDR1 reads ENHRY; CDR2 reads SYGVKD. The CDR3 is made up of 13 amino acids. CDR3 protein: CAISESGSDTQYF. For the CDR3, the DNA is TGTGCCATCAGTGAGAGCGGCTCAGATACGCAGTATTTT.

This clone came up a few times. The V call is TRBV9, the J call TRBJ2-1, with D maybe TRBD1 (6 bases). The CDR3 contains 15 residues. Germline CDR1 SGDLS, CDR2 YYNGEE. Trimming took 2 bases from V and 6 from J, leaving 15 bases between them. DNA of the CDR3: TGTGCCAGCAGCGTGACAACAGGGACCAGCAATGAGCAGTTCTTC. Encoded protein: CASSVTTGTSNEQFF.

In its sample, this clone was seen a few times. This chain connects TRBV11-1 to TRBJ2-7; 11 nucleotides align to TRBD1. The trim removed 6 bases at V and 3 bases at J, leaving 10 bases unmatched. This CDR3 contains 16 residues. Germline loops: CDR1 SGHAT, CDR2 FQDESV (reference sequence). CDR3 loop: CASRRRSGTGGYEQYF. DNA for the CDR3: TGTGCCAGCAGACGGAGGTCCGGGACAGGGGGCTACGAGCAGTACTTC.

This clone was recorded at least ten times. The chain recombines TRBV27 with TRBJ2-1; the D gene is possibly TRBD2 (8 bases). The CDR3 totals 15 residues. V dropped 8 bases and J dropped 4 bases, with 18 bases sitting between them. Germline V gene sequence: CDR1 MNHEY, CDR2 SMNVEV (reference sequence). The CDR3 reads CASSRGGQLYNEQFF. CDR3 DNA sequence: TGTGCCAGCTCCCGGGGGGGACAGTTATACAATGAGCAGTTCTTC.

Written as DNA, the CDR3 is TGCGCCAGCAGCGCAAACCCCGGGACAGGTCCTGGGCAGTACTTC. It encodes CASSANPGTGPGQYF. The chain employs TRBV5-1 and TRBJ2-7, with 8 bases lining up with TRBD1. Germline V gives CDR1 SGHRS, CDR2 YFSETQ. Trimming took 4 bases from V and 9 from J; bases not matched to a gene: 15. There are 15 residues in the CDR3.

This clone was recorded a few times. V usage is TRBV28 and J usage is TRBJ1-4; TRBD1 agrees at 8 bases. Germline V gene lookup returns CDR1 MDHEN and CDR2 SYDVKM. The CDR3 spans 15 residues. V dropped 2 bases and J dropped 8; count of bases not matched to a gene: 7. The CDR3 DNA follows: TGTGCCAGCAGTTTAATACAGGGGGAGGGAGAAAAACTGTTTTTT. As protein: CASSLIQGEGEKLFF.

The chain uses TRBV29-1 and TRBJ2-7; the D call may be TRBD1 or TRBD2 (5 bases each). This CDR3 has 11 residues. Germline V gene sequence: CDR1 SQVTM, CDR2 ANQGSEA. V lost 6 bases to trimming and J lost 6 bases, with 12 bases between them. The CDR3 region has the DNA TGCAGCGTGGGAGTAAGGGGCGAGCAGTACTTC. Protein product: CSVGVRGEQYF.

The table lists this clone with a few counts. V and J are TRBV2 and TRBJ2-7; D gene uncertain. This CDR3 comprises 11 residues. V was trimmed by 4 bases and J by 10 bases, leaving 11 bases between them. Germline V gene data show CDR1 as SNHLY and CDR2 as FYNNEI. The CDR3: CASSVEGRQYF. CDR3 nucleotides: TGTGCCAGCAGTGTGGAAGGCCGCCAGTACTTC.

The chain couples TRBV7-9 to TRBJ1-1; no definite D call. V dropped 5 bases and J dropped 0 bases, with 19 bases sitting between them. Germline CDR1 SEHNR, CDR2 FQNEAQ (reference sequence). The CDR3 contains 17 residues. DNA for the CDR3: TGTGCCAGCAGCCCTGCCAAGGGTTTGGAAATGAACACTGAAGCTTTCTTT. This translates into CASSPAKGLEMNTEAFF.

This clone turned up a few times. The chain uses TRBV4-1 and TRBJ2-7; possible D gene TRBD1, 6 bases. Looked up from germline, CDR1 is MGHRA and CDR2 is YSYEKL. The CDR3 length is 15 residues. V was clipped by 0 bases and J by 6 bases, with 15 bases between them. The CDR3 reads CASSQERARGSEQYF. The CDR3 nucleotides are TGCGCCAGCAGCCAAGAAAGGGCCAGGGGAAGCGAGCAGTACTTC.

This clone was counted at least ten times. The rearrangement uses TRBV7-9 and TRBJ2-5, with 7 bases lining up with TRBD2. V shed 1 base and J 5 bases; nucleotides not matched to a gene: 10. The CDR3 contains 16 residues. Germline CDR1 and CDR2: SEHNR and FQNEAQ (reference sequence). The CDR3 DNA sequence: TGTGCCAGCAGCTTAGAGACCCAGCGGGAACGCGAGACCCAGTACTTC. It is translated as CASSLETQRERETQYF.

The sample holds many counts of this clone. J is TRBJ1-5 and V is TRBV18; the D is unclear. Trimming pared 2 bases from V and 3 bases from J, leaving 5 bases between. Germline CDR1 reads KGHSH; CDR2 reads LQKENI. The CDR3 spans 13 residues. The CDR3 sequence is CASSPTDNQPQHF. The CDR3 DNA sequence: TGTGCCAGCTCACCAACAGACAATCAGCCCCAGCATTTT.

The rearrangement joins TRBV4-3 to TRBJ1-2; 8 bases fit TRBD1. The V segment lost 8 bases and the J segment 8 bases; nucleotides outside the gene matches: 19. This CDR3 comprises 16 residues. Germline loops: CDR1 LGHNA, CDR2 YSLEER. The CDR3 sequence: CASGLSGTGFGMGYTF. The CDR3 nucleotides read TGCGCCAGCGGGCTTTCCGGGACAGGATTTGGGATGGGCTACACCTTC.

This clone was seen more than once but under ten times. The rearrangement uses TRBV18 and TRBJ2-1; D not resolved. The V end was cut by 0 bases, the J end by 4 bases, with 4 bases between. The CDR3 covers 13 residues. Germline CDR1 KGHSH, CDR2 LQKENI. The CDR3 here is CASSPPGYNEQFF. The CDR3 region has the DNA TGTGCCAGCTCACCACCGGGATACAATGAGCAGTTCTTC. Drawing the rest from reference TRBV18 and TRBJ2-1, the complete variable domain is NAGVMQNPRHLVRRRGQEARLRCSPMKGHSHVYWYRQLPEEGLKFMVYLQKENIIDESGMPKERFSAEFPKEGPSILRIQQVVRGDSAAYFCASSPPGYNEQFFGPGTRLTVL.

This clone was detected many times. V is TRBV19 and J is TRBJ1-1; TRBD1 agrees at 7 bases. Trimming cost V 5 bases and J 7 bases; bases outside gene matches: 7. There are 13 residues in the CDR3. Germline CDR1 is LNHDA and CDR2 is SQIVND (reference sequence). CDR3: CASSSRQGVEAFF. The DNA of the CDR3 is TGTGCCAGTAGTTCCCGACAGGGAGTTGAAGCTTTCTTT.

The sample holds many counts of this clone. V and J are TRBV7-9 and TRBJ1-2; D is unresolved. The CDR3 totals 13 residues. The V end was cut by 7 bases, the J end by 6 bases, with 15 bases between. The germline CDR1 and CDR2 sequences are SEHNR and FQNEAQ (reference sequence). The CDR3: CASNQYGSNGYTF. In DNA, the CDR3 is TGTGCCAGCAACCAGTATGGGAGCAATGGCTACACCTTC.

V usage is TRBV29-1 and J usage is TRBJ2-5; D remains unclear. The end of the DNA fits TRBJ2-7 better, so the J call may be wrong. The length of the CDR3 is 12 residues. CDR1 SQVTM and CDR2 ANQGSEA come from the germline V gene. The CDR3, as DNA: TGCAGCGTAAGGACCACAGCCTACGAGCAGTACTTC. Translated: CSVRTTAYEQYF.

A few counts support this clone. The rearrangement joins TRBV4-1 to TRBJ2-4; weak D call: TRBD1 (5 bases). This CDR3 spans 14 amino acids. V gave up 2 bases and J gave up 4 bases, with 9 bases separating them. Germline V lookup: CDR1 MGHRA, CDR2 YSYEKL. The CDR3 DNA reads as TGCGCCAGCAGCCAACCTCCAGGGAAAAACATTCAGTACTTC. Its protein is CASSQPPGKNIQYF.

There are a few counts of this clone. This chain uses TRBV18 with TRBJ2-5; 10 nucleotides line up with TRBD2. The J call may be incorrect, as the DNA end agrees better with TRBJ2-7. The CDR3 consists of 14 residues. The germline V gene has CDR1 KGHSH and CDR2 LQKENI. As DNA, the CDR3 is TGTGCCAGCTCATCTTCTAGCGGGGGTGACGAGCAGTACTTC. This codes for CASSSSSGGDEQYF.

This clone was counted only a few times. The CDR3: CASSSIGGGTGEQYF. The CDR3 coding sequence is TGTGCCAGCAGTTCCATCGGGGGAGGCACGGGCGAGCAGTACTTC. The chain employs TRBV28 and TRBJ2-7, with a weak D call TRBD2 (6 bases). The CDR3 has 15 amino acids. The V and J ends lost 4 bases and 6 bases respectively, with 19 bases between them. Looked up from germline, CDR1 is MDHEN and CDR2 is SYDVKM. Together with reference TRBV28 and TRBJ2-7, the CDR3 gives the full variable domain: DVKVTQSSRYLVKRTGEKVFLECVQDMDHENMFWYRQDPGLGLRLIYFSYDVKMKEKGDIPEGYSVSREKKERFSLILESASTNQTSMYLCASSSIGGGTGEQYFGPGTRLTVT.

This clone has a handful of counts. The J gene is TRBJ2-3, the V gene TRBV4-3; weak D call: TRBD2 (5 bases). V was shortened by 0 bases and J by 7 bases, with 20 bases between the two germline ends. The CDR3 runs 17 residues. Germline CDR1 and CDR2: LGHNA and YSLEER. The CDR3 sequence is CASSQEGSRTGGHTQYF. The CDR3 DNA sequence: TGCGCCAGCAGCCAAGAGGGGAGTCGGACTGGAGGTCATACGCAGTATTTT.

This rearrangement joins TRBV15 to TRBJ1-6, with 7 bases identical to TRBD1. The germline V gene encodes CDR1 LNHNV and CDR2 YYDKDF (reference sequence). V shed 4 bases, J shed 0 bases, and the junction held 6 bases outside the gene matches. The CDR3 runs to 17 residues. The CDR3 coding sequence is TGTGCCACCAGCAAGACTGGGACAGCCTCCTATAATTCACCCCTCCACTTT. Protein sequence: CATSKTGTASYNSPLHF. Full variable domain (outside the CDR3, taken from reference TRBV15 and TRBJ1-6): DAMVIQNPRYQVTQFGKPVTLSCSQTLNHNVMYWYQQKSSQAPKLLFHYYDKDFNNEADTPDNFQSRRPNTSFCFLDIRSPGLGDTAMYLCATSKTGTASYNSPLHFGNGTRLTVT.